The next 32 T cell receptor beta chains were all read from a single sample in a study of cytomegalovirus exposure and HLA in healthy donors. The study ran its PCR with 60 Vbeta and 13 Jbeta primers. Assay: immunoSEQ multiplex PCR; the TCRdb copy retains only in-frame clones and omits some. The sample has more than 200,000 clones; roughly 82% are singletons. The specimen was PBMCs. These receptors were obtained from a man between 35 and 55 years old in good health and CMV-seropositive.

The V call is TRBV6-5, the J call TRBJ1-1; TRBD1 might be the D (5 bases). CDR3 length: 14 amino acids. The V and J ends lost 0 bases and 7 bases respectively, with 12 bases between them. CDR1 and CDR2 from the germline V gene are MNHEY and SVGAGI. The CDR3 DNA reads TGTGCCAGCAGTTACTCGATGACAGCAGTTGAAGCTTTCTTT. Translation: CASSYSMTAVEAFF.

The chain couples TRBV9 to TRBJ2-5, with D possibly TRBD1 on 5 matching bases. The CDR3 has 15 residues. The V gene's germline CDR1 is SGDLS and CDR2 YYNGEE. Trimming pared 3 bases from V and 5 bases from J, leaving 17 bases between. The CDR3 DNA sequence: TGTGCCAGCAGCGGAGAGGACATTCGTGGGGAGACCCAGTACTTC. Translation gives CASSGEDIRGETQYF.

CDR3 in amino acids: CASSPGLAGYEQYV. The CDR3 nucleotides read TGTGCCAGCAGCCCCGGGTTAGCGGGGTACGAGCAGTACGTC. This chain connects TRBV9 to TRBJ2-7, with 8 bases matching TRBD2. There are 14 residues in the CDR3. Germline V CDR1 and CDR2: SGDLS, YYNGEE. V lost 4 bases and J lost 4; bases outside the gene matches: 7.

The V call is TRBV27, the J call TRBJ2-5; 10 bases map to TRBD2. The J segment lost 5 bases and the V segment lost 4 bases, leaving 10 bases of the junction unmatched. Germline CDR1 is MNHEY and CDR2 is SMNVEV (reference sequence). This CDR3 has 16 amino acids. CDR3 nucleotides: TGTGCCAGCAGTTACAGCGGGAGGGTGGCTTGGGAGACCCAGTACTTC. Amino acids: CASSYSGRVAWETQYF.

The chain employs TRBV11-2 and TRBJ2-6; D call uncertain. The germline CDR1 and CDR2 sequences are SGHAT and FQNNGV. The CDR3 contains 16 residues. V shed 3 bases and J shed 2 bases, with 11 bases lying between them. Written as DNA, the CDR3 is TGTGCCAGCAGCTTGCCAGGCCCAACTGGGGCCAACGTCCTGACTTTC. The encoded protein is CASSLPGPTGANVLTF. The full variable domain, completed using reference TRBV11-2 and TRBJ2-6, is EAGVAQSPRYKIIEKRQSVAFWCNPISGHATLYWYQQILGQGPKLLIQFQNNGVVDDSQLPKDRFSAERLKGVDSTLKIQPAKLEDSAVYLCASSLPGPTGANVLTFGAGSRLTVL.

The chain employs TRBV5-1 and TRBJ1-3, with D hard to call. CDR3 length: 15 residues. Trimming stripped 1 base from V and 0 bases from J, with 8 bases between. Germline V gives CDR1 SGHRS, CDR2 YFSETQ. In DNA form, the CDR3 reads TGCGCCAGCAGCTTGAACAGCGGCTCTGGAAACACCATATATTTT. Its translation is CASSLNSGSGNTIYF.

This sequence joins TRBV4-1 and TRBJ1-2; 10 positions match TRBD1. V lost 1 base, J lost 2 bases, and 4 bases stayed unmatched. The CDR3 consists of 16 residues. Germline values: CDR1 MGHRA, CDR2 YSYEKL. The CDR3 spells CASSQVGQGVNYGYTF. CDR3 DNA: TGCGCCAGCAGCCAAGTCGGACAGGGGGTCAACTATGGCTACACCTTC.

The V and J genes are TRBV29-1 and TRBJ1-2, with a tentative D call TRBD1 (5 bases). CDR1 and CDR2 from the germline V gene are SQVTM and ANQGSEA. The V gene lost 6 bases and the J gene lost 12 bases, with 14 bases spanning the gap. The CDR3 sequence is 10 residues long. The CDR3 spells CSVGRGEHTF. CDR3 sequence (DNA): TGCAGCGTGGGGCGGGGAGAGCACACCTTC.

This clone appeared a few times. The chain couples TRBV14 to TRBJ1-5; a possible D gene is TRBD1 (6 bases). This CDR3 is 14 amino acids long. The germline V gene encodes CDR1 SGHDN and CDR2 FVKESK. The V end lost 4 bases, the J end lost 4 bases, and 11 bases lay between the germline ends. CDR3: CASSPQGWNQPQHF. As DNA, the CDR3 is TGTGCCAGCAGCCCACAGGGTTGGAATCAGCCCCAGCATTTT. Full variable domain (remainder filled in from reference TRBV14 and TRBJ1-5): EAGVTQFPSHSVIEKGQTVTLRCDPISGHDNLYWYRRVMGKEIKFLLHFVKESKQDESGMPNNRFLAERTGGTYSTLKVQPAELEDSGVYFCASSPQGWNQPQHFGDGTRLSIL.

The chain recombines TRBV10-3 with TRBJ1-1; no firm D call. V was trimmed by 2 bases and J by 1 base, leaving 5 bases between them. This CDR3 comprises 13 residues. In germline, CDR1 is ENHRY, CDR2 SYGVKD. The CDR3 bases are TGTGCCATCAGTGAGAGACAGAACACTGAAGCTTTCTTT. Amino acids: CAISERQNTEAFF.

The gene calls are TRBV5-5 and TRBJ2-1, with TRBD1 matching 8 bases. The CDR3 has 14 amino acids. V dropped 1 base and J dropped 12; count of bases not matched to a gene: 9. Germline CDR1 reads SGHKS; CDR2 reads YYEKEE (reference sequence). In DNA form, the CDR3 reads TGTGCCAGCAGCTTGTTGACAGGGGCGGAGGGGCAGTTCTTC. Translating it yields CASSLLTGAEGQFF.

The chain couples TRBV5-1 to TRBJ2-6, with 8 bases identical to TRBD1. Germline CDR1 reads SGHRS; CDR2 reads YFSETQ. Trimming removed 4 bases from V and 4 bases from J; junction bases left unmatched: 7. CDR3 length: 16 residues. The CDR3 coding sequence is TGCGCCAGCAGCCCGGGACAGGTGGCAGGGGCCAACGTCCTGACTTTC. Translated: CASSPGQVAGANVLTF.

The rearrangement uses TRBV6-1 and TRBJ1-1; D is uncertain. V was trimmed by 2 bases and J by 1 base, leaving 11 bases between them. Germline CDR1 and CDR2: MNHNS and SASEGT. The CDR3 is made up of 15 amino acids. CDR3 in DNA: TGTGCCAGCAGTGAAACAAGATTATCGAACACTGAAGCTTTCTTT. Protein: CASSETRLSNTEAFF.

The rearrangement links TRBV5-6 to TRBJ1-1; weak D call: TRBD1 (6 bases). In germline, CDR1 is SGHDT, CDR2 YYEEEE. V gave up 5 bases and J gave up 1 base, with 15 bases separating them. The CDR3 runs 15 residues. Here the CDR3 reads CASRTRQDPNTEAFF. CDR3 nucleotide sequence: TGTGCCAGCAGAACCCGACAGGACCCGAACACTGAAGCTTTCTTT.

V is TRBV5-1 and J is TRBJ2-7; 8 bases match TRBD1. The germline CDR1 and CDR2 sequences are SGHRS and YFSETQ. The CDR3 runs 14 residues. The ends lost 1 base at V and 7 bases at J; junction bases unmatched: 7. CDR3 bases: TGCGCCAGCAGCTTGCGGGGAGACAGGGGTGAGCAGTACGTC. Its translation: CASSLRGDRGEQYV.

The chain links TRBV5-6 to TRBJ1-3; D is unresolved. CDR1 is SGHDT and CDR2 is YYEEEE in the germline V gene. Trimming cost V 2 bases and J 0 bases, with 12 bases left between them. The CDR3 contains 16 residues. The CDR3 region has the DNA TGTGCCAGCAGCTTTTCTCCCGGGAGCTCTGGAAACACCATATATTTT. This sequence encodes CASSFSPGSSGNTIYF.

V is TRBV5-1 and J is TRBJ2-7, with D possibly matching TRBD1 (5 bases). Germline values: CDR1 SGHRS, CDR2 YFSETQ. With 4 bases removed from V and 4 bases from J, the gap between germline ends came to 15 bases. The CDR3 sequence is 14 residues long. CDR3 bases: TGCGCCAGCAGCCCGAAGACAGATACATACGAGCAGTACTTC. It translates to CASSPKTDTYEQYF.

The chain combines TRBV7-9 with TRBJ2-1; tentative D call: TRBD2 (6 bases). This CDR3 has 14 residues. Trimming cost V 6 bases and J 6 bases, with 15 bases left between them. Germline CDR1 reads SEHNR; CDR2 reads FQNEAQ (reference sequence). CDR3 sequence (DNA): TGTGCCAGCAGTGACGGGAGTTTCGGCAATGAGCAGTTCTTC. Amino acid sequence: CASSDGSFGNEQFF. The full variable domain, with the rest looked up from reference TRBV7-9 and TRBJ2-1, is DTGVSQNPRHKITKRGQNVTFRCDPISEHNRLYWYRQTLGQGPEFLTYFQNEAQLEKSRLLSDRFSAERPKGSFSTLEIQRTEQGDSAMYLCASSDGSFGNEQFFGPGTRLTVL.

The chain joins TRBV18 to TRBJ2-2; tentative D call: TRBD1 (5 bases). Germline CDR1 reads KGHSH; CDR2 reads LQKENI. CDR3 length equals 15 residues. V lost 2 bases, J lost 3 bases, and 10 bases lay in between. DNA of the CDR3: TGTGCCAGCTCACCAGGTGGGGCGGACACCGGGGAGCTGTTTTTT. Encoded protein: CASSPGGADTGELFF.

This chain connects TRBV14 to TRBJ2-7; 9 bases map to TRBD2. This CDR3 has 17 amino acids. The germline V gene encodes CDR1 SGHDN and CDR2 FVKESK. The J segment lost 5 bases and the V segment lost 4 bases, leaving 15 bases of the junction unmatched. CDR3 region: CASSPRVREGRTHEQYF. The DNA for the CDR3 is TGTGCCAGCAGCCCGAGGGTGCGGGAGGGAAGAACGCACGAGCAGTACTTC.

The chain uses TRBV7-8 and TRBJ2-7; 12 nucleotides match TRBD2. After removal of 1 base from V and 2 bases from J, the junction contained 9 bases not matched to a gene. The germline gives CDR1 SGHVS, CDR2 FQNEAQ. The CDR3 has 18 residues. This CDR3 reads CASSLGATSGSFTYEQYV. CDR3 nucleotide sequence: TGTGCCAGCAGCTTAGGAGCGACTAGCGGGAGCTTCACCTACGAGCAGTACGTC.

The CDR3 DNA follows: TGTGCCAGCAGTCTGGGACAGGCCGGAGGTCAGCCCCAGCATTTT. As protein: CASSLGQAGGQPQHF. The chain uses TRBV6-5 and TRBJ1-5; 8 bases map to TRBD1. There are 15 residues in the CDR3. J gave up 6 bases and V 5 bases, and 9 bases lay outside the gene matches. Germline V gene lookup returns CDR1 MNHEY and CDR2 SVGAGI.

V is TRBV7-8 and J is TRBJ1-1, with D unresolved. Trimming took off 5 bases at V and 4 bases at J, with 17 bases between the two ends. This CDR3 is 15 amino acids long. Germline CDR1 is SGHVS and CDR2 is FQNEAQ. CDR3 amino acids: CASSETTAVSTEAFF. CDR3 sequence (DNA): TGTGCCAGCAGCGAGACCACAGCGGTGAGCACTGAAGCTTTCTTT.

As for this clone: The same CDR3 can be traced to other DNA sequences in this sample. The chain uses TRBV18 and TRBJ1-5, with TRBD1 as a possible D gene (6 bases). The CDR3 extends over 14 amino acids. Per germline, CDR1 KGHSH and CDR2 LQKENI. V dropped 2 bases and J dropped 5 bases, with 10 bases sitting between them. CDR3 region: CASSPGRGDQPQHF. CDR3 coding DNA: TGTGCCAGCTCACCAGGCAGGGGCGATCAGCCCCAGCATTTT.

The rearrangement links TRBV9 to TRBJ1-1; D is uncertain. CDR1 and CDR2 (germline): SGDLS, YYNGEE. Trimming stripped 0 bases from V and 3 bases from J, with 9 bases between. This CDR3 is 14 amino acids long. DNA for the CDR3: TGTGCCAGCAGCGTAGGAGGGTCGCACACTGAAGCTTTCTTT. Its protein product is CASSVGGSHTEAFF.

V usage is TRBV27 and J usage is TRBJ2-1; 15 nucleotides align to TRBD2. V trimming: 6 bases; J trimming: 7 bases; junction bases outside the gene matches: 4. There are 15 residues in the CDR3. Germline CDR1 MNHEY, CDR2 SMNVEV (reference sequence). CDR3 loop: CASSRGTSGRNEQFF. The CDR3, as DNA: TGTGCCAGCAGCCGTGGGACTAGCGGGAGGAATGAGCAGTTCTTC.

This clone has a single count. This chain connects TRBV7-9 to TRBJ2-7; TRBD1 might be the D (5 bases). Germline CDR1 is SEHNR and CDR2 is FQNEAQ (reference sequence). The V gene lost 6 bases and the J gene lost 3 bases, with 9 bases spanning the gap. The CDR3 has 12 residues. The CDR3, as DNA: TGTGCCAGCAGTCCGGACAACTACGAGCAGTACGTC. This gives the protein CASSPDNYEQYV.

The genes are TRBV4-1 and TRBJ2-1, with 14 positions matching TRBD2. In germline, CDR1 is MGHRA, CDR2 YSYEKL. The CDR3 consists of 15 residues. With 3 bases clipped from V and 7 bases from J, the junction kept 2 bases outside the gene matches. The CDR3 is CASSHGTSGRNEQFF. For the CDR3, the DNA is TGCGCCAGCAGCCACGGGACTAGCGGGAGAAATGAGCAGTTCTTC.

This clone was counted between two and nine times. The gene calls are TRBV7-9 and TRBJ2-1, with 11 bases matching TRBD2. Looked up from germline, CDR1 is SEHNR and CDR2 is FQNEAQ (reference sequence). V was clipped by 10 bases and J by 8 bases; unmatched bases: 10. CDR3 size: 14 residues. This CDR3 is CATFTSGRIDEQFF. DNA of the CDR3: TGTGCCACCTTCACTAGCGGGAGAATCGATGAGCAGTTCTTC.

The chain carries TRBV9 and TRBJ2-1; D gene ambiguous. There are 15 residues in the CDR3. Germline V CDR1 and CDR2: SGDLS, YYNGEE. V was clipped by 3 bases and J by 0 bases, with 10 bases between them. The CDR3, as DNA: TGTGCCAGCAGCGAACTTGTAAGCTCCTACAATGAGCAGTTCTTC. Protein product: CASSELVSSYNEQFF.

This chain links TRBV9 with TRBJ2-2, with 10 nucleotides matching TRBD2. The V segment lost 2 bases and the J segment 7 bases; nucleotides outside the gene matches: 11. CDR1 is SGDLS, CDR2 YYNGEE, per germline. The CDR3 contains 17 residues. The CDR3 sequence: CASSVGTSGISGGELFF. The CDR3 DNA reads as TGTGCCAGCAGCGTTGGAACTAGCGGGATCTCAGGCGGGGAGCTGTTTTTT.

V usage is TRBV7-8 and J usage is TRBJ1-5; D not certain. Per germline, CDR1 SGHVS and CDR2 FQNEAQ. Deletions cut 4 bases from V and 0 bases from J, with 10 bases between. CDR3 size: 15 residues. CDR3 coding DNA: TGTGCCAGCAGCTCAACAGACAATAGCAATCAGCCCCAGCATTTT. It is translated as CASSSTDNSNQPQHF.